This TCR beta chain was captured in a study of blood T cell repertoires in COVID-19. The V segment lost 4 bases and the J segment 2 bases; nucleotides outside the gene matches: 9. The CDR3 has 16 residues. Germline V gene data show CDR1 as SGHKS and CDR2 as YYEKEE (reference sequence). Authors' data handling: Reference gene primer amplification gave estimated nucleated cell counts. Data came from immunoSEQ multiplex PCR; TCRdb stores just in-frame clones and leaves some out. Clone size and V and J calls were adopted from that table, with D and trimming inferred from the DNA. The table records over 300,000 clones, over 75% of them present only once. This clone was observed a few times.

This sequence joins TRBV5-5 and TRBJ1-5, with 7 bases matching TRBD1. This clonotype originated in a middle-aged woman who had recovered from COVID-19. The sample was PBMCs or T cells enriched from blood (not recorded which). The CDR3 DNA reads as TGTGCCAGCAGCCCTAATAACCAGGGGGGCAATCAGCCCCAGCATTTT. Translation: CASSPNNQGGNQPQHF. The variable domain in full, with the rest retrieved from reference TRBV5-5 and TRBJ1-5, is DAGVTQSPTHLIKTRGQQVTLRCSPISGHKSVSWYQQVLGQGPQFIFQYYEKEERGRGNFPDRFSARQFPNYSSELNVNALLLGDSALYLCASSPNNQGGNQPQHFGDGTRLSIL.